These 11 T cell receptor beta chains came from one sample sequenced in a study of T cell responses to AZD1222 COVID-19 vaccine. This table comes from immunoSEQ multiplex PCR, and its TCRdb copy is limited to in-frame clones, with some not included. The sample lists 200,000 to 250,000 clones, about 92% seen once, with 1% in the top ten. This sample comprised peripheral blood, obtained on day 0 of MenACWY control vaccination. The receptors stem from an adult in good health.

The V call is TRBV21-1, the J call TRBJ2-1; TRBD1, the table's D call, was not compared with the DNA. TRBV21-1 is a pseudogene segment. This CDR3 has 21 residues. In nucleotides, the CDR3 is TGTGCCAGCAGCAAAGACCTAAGAACGGATCGCGACAGGGCCCCTAGAGGTGAGCAGTTCTTC. Translation gives CASSKDLRTDRDRAPRGEQFF.

This rearrangement joins TRBV7-9 to TRBJ2-1, with D tentatively TRBD1 or TRBD2 (5 bases each). CDR3 length: 15 residues. Germline lookup yields CDR1 SEHNR and CDR2 FQNEAQ (reference sequence). Trimming pared 2 bases from V and 7 bases from J, leaving 15 bases between. In DNA, the CDR3 is TGTGCCAGCAGCTTAAGTTCTTGGGGGAGAAATGAGCAGTTCTTC. It specifies CASSLSSWGRNEQFF.

This chain links TRBV4-2 with TRBJ2-1; D is unresolved. V lost 0 bases and J lost 1, with 7 bases in between. Germline V lookup: CDR1 LGHNA, CDR2 YNFKEQ. The CDR3 covers 15 residues. The CDR3 protein is CASSQEWKSYNEQFF. CDR3 sequence (DNA): TGTGCCAGCAGCCAAGAGTGGAAATCCTACAATGAGCAGTTCTTC.

A remark on this clone: Distinct nucleotide sequences in the sample also encode this CDR3. The chain is built from TRBV6-5 and TRBJ1-3, with D unclear. Germline V CDR1 and CDR2: MNHEY, SVGAGI. V was trimmed by 6 bases and J by 4 bases, leaving 10 bases between them. This CDR3 comprises 13 residues. DNA for the CDR3: TGTGCCAGCAGCCCCGGTGGCGGAAACACCATATATTTT. Its protein product is CASSPGGGNTIYF.

In nucleotides, the CDR3 is TGTGCCAGCAGCTTCAGAGGGGGTTCGGGTAGCAATCAGCCCCAGCATTTT. This translates into CASSFRGGSGSNQPQHF. The chain uses TRBV7-2 and TRBJ1-5; a possible D gene is TRBD1 (6 bases). This CDR3 is built from 17 residues. Between the trimmed V and J ends, which lost 3 bases and 0 bases, there was a span of 15 bases. Germline assignment: CDR1 SGHTA and CDR2 FQGNSA.

The rearrangement joins TRBV6-5 to TRBJ2-7, with 7 bases fitting TRBD1. The CDR3 consists of 14 residues. Germline V gene sequence: CDR1 MNHEY, CDR2 SVGAGI. V lost 7 bases to trimming and J lost 4 bases; unmatched junction nucleotides: 10. The CDR3 reads CASNPTGINYEQYF. The DNA for the CDR3 is TGTGCCAGCAACCCGACAGGGATTAATTACGAGCAGTACTTC.

The chain joins TRBV3-1 (or the pseudogene TRBV3-2) to TRBJ1-6; D is ambiguous. The CDR3 extends over 14 amino acids. CDR1 is LGHDT and CDR2 is YNNKEL in the germline V gene (reference sequence). V was clipped by 2 bases and J by 9 bases, with 11 bases between them. The CDR3 region is CASSQIVGVSPLHF. The CDR3, as DNA: TGTGCCAGCAGCCAAATAGTAGGTGTTTCACCCCTCCACTTT.

This clone occurred a few times. This chain links TRBV28 with TRBJ1-4, with D uncertain. CDR3 size: 15 residues. Trimming took off 5 bases at V and 7 bases at J, with 17 bases between the two ends. The germline gives CDR1 MDHEN, CDR2 SYDVKM. In DNA form, the CDR3 reads TGTGCCAGCAGTGAGGGATCCCGACTAGGTGAAAAACTGTTTTTT. Its translation is CASSEGSRLGEKLFF.

The chain is built from TRBV4-3 and TRBJ1-1, with D perhaps matching TRBD1 (5 bases). This CDR3 is built from 14 residues. V was cut by 3 bases and J by 3 bases, with 11 bases left in between. CDR1 is LGHNA and CDR2 is YSLEER in the germline V gene. CDR3 residues: CASSQADRDTEAFF. CDR3 coding DNA: TGCGCCAGCAGCCAGGCTGACAGAGACACTGAAGCTTTCTTT.

The J gene is TRBJ2-5, the V gene TRBV3-1 (or the pseudogene TRBV3-2); a possible D gene is TRBD2 (6 bases). The V gene lost 0 bases and the J gene lost 5 bases, with 19 bases spanning the gap. The CDR3 sequence is 17 residues long. The germline CDR1 and CDR2 sequences are LGHDT and YNNKEL (reference sequence). CDR3 DNA sequence: TGTGCCAGCAGCCAAGATCCCGCGGGGACTCCCGGGGAGACCCAGTACTTC. Translation: CASSQDPAGTPGETQYF.

The chain employs TRBV28 and TRBJ2-7; 8 bases match TRBD1. The CDR3 consists of 15 residues. Looked up from germline, CDR1 is MDHEN and CDR2 is SYDVKM. With 7 bases clipped from V and 1 base from J, the junction kept 9 bases outside the gene matches. The CDR3 is CASTSPTGGSYEQYF. The CDR3 coding sequence is TGTGCCAGCACCTCCCCAACAGGGGGATCCTACGAGCAGTACTTC.